One sample yielded the 3 T cell receptor beta chains listed below, sequenced in a study of blood T cell repertoires in COVID-19. Libraries were prepared by immunoSEQ multiplex PCR; TCRdb keeps only in-frame clonotypes and omits some of them. The table records about 170,000 clones, around nine tenths of them present only once. Sequencing input: peripheral blood. These receptors originate from an elderly woman with COVID-19, enrolled during active disease.

Concerning this clone: This CDR3 is also generated by other DNA sequences in the sample. The chain's CDR3 is CASSVGQGAYEQYF. The CDR3 region has the DNA TGTGCCAGCAGCGTAGGGCAGGGGGCCTACGAGCAGTACTTC. The chain is built from TRBV9 and TRBJ2-7; 7 bases are shared with TRBD1. Germline V lookup: CDR1 SGDLS, CDR2 YYNGEE. The CDR3 runs 14 residues. The ends lost 0 bases at V and 2 bases at J; junction bases unmatched: 2.

This chain joins TRBV28 and TRBJ2-5, with D perhaps TRBD1 (5 bases). Germline CDR1 and CDR2: MDHEN and SYDVKM. The CDR3 runs to 16 residues. The germline V and J ends were trimmed by 6 bases and 5 bases, with 22 bases remaining between them. The CDR3 here is CASSRIGASLQETQYF. CDR3 coding DNA: TGTGCCAGCAGCCGCATTGGGGCGTCTTTGCAGGAGACCCAGTACTTC. Full variable domain (missing parts from reference TRBV28 and TRBJ2-5): DVKVTQSSRYLVKRTGEKVFLECVQDMDHENMFWYRQDPGLGLRLIYFSYDVKMKEKGDIPEGYSVSREKKERFSLILESASTNQTSMYLCASSRIGASLQETQYFGPGTRLLVL.

The V and J genes are TRBV28 and TRBJ1-2, with 9 bases lining up with TRBD1. V dropped 3 bases and J dropped 7; count of bases not matched to a gene: 12. This CDR3 is 16 amino acids long. CDR1 is MDHEN, CDR2 SYDVKM, per germline. The CDR3 sequence is CASSLGDRAVIGGYTF. In DNA, the CDR3 is TGTGCCAGCAGTTTGGGGGACAGGGCTGTAATTGGTGGCTACACCTTC.